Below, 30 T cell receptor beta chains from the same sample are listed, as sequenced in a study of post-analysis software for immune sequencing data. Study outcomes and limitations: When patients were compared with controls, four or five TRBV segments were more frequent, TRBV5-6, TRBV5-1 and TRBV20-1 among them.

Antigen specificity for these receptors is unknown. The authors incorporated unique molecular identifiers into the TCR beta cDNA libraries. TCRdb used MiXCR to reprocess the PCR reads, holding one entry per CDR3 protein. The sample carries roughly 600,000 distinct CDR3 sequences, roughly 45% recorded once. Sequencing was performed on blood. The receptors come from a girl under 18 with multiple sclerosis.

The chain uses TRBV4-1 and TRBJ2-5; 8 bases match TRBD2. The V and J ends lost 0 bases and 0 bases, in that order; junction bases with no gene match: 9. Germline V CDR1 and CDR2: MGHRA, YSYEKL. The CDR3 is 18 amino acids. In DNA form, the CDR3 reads TGCGCCAGCAGCCAAGATCACGAGCGGGAGAGCTACCAAGAGACCCAGTACTTC. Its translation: CASSQDHERESYQETQYF.

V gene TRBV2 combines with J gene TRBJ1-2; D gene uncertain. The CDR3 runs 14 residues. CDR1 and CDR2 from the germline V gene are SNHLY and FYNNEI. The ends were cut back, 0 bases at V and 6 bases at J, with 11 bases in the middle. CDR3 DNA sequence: TGTGCCAGCAGTGAAGCGCCAGGAGCGAATGGCTACACCTTC. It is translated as CASSEAPGANGYTF.

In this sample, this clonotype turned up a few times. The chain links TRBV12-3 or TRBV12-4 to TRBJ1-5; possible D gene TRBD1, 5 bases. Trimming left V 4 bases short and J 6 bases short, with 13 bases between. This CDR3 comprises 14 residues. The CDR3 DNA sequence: TGTGCCAGCAGTTGGGGGTCCGGGATTCAGCCCCAGCATTTT. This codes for CASSWGSGIQPQHF.

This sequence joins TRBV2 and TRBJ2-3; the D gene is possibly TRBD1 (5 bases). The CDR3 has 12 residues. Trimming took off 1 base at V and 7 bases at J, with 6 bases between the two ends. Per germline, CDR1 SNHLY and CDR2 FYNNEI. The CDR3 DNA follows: TGTGCCAGCAGTGAAGACAGGAATACGCAGTATTTT. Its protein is CASSEDRNTQYF.

This chain's CDR3 is CASSYLRPTGGYTF. The CDR3 DNA reads as TGCGCCAGCAGCTACCTCCGGCCCACGGGTGGCTACACCTTC. The rearrangement links TRBV5-1 to TRBJ1-2; D unresolved. Germline V lookup: CDR1 SGHRS, CDR2 YFSETQ. The CDR3 has 14 residues. Trimming stripped 3 bases from V and 7 bases from J, with 16 bases between.

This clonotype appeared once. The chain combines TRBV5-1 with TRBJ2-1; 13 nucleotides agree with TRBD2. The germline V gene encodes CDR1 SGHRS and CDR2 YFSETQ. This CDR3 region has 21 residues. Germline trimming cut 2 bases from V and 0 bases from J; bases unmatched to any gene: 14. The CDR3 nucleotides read TGCGCCAGCAGCTTCTCCGCGGACCGGACTAGCGGGGGATACTCCTACAATGAGCAGTTCTTC. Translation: CASSFSADRTSGGYSYNEQFF.

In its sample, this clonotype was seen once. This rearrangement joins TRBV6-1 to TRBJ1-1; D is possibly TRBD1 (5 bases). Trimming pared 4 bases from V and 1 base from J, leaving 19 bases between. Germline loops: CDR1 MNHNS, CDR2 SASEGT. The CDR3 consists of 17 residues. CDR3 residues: CASSGFFEGPANTEAFF. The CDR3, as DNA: TGTGCCAGCAGTGGATTTTTCGAGGGACCGGCGAACACTGAAGCTTTCTTT.

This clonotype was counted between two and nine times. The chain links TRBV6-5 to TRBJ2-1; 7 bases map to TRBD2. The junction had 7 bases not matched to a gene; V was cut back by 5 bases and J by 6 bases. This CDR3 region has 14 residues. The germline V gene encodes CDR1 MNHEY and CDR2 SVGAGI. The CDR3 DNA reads TGTGCCAGCAGTCCTAGCGGCCGGGGCAATGAGCAGTTCTTC. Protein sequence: CASSPSGRGNEQFF.

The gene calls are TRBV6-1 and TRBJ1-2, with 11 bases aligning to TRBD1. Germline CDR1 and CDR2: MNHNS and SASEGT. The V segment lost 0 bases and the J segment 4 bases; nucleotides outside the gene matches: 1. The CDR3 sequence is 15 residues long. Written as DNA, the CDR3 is TGTGCCAGCAGTGAAGCCGGGACAGGGGGCTATGGCTACACCTTC. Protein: CASSEAGTGGYGYTF.

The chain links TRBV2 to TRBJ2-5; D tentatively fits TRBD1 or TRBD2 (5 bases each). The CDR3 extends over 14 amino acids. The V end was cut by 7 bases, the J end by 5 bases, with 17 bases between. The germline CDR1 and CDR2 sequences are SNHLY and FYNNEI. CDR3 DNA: TGTGCCAGCACCAGGGTGGTTGGCGGGGAGACCCAGTACTTC. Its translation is CASTRVVGGETQYF.

Here the CDR3 reads CASSILAYAYEQYF. The CDR3 bases are TGTGCCAGCAGCATCCTAGCTTACGCCTACGAGCAGTACTTC. The chain uses TRBV12-3 or TRBV12-4 and TRBJ2-7; tentatively, D is TRBD2 (5 bases). V lost 6 bases and J 2 bases, leaving 14 bases between the germline ends. The length of the CDR3 is 14 residues.

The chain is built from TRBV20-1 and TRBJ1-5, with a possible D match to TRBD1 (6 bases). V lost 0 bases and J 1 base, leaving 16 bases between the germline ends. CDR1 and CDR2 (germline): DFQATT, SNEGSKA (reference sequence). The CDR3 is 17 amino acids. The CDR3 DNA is TGCAGTGCTAGAGATCTCCACTGGGGGGCGAGCAATCAGCCCCAGCATTTT. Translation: CSARDLHWGASNQPQHF.

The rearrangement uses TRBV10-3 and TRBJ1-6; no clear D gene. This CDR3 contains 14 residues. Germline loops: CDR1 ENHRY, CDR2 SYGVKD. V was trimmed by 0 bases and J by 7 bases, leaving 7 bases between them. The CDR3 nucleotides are TGTGCCATCAGTGAGTCACCCAGGAATTCACCCCTCCACTTT. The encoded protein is CAISESPRNSPLHF.

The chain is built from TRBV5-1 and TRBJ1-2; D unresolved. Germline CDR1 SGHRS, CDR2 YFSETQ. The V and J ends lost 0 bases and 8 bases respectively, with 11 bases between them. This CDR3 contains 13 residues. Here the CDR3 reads CASSLGDAEGYTF. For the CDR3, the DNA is TGCGCCAGCAGCTTGGGTGACGCGGAGGGCTACACCTTC.

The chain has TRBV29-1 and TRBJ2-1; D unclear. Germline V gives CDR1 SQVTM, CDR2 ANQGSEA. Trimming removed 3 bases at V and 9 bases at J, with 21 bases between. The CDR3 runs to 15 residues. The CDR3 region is CSVDGEAGPTGEQFF. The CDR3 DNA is TGCAGCGTTGATGGTGAGGCCGGGCCAACTGGTGAGCAGTTCTTC.

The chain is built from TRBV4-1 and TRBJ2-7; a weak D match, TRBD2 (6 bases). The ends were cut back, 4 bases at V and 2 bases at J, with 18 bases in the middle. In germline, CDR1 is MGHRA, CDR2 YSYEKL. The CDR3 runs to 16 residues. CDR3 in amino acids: CASSLRGGQNPYEQYF. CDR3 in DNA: TGCGCCAGCAGCCTTAGAGGAGGGCAGAATCCCTACGAGCAGTACTTC.

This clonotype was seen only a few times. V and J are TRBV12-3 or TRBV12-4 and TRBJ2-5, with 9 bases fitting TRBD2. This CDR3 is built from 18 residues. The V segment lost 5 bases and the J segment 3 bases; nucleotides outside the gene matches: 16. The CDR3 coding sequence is TGTGCCAGCAGTCAAGGACTAGCGATAATGTTGGGGAAAGAGACCCAGTACTTC. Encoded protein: CASSQGLAIMLGKETQYF.

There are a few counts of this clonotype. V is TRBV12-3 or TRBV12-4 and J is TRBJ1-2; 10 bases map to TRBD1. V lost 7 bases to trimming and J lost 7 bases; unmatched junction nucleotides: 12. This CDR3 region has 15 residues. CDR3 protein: CASTTPDRGHGGYTF. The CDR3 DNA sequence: TGTGCCAGCACCACTCCCGACAGGGGGCACGGTGGCTACACCTTC.

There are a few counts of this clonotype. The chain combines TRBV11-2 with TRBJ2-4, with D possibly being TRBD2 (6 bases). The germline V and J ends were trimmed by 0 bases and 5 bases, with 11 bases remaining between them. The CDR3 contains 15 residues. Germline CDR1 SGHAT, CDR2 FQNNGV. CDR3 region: CASSLDGGAQNIQYF. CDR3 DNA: TGTGCCAGCAGCTTAGATGGCGGGGCTCAAAACATTCAGTACTTC.

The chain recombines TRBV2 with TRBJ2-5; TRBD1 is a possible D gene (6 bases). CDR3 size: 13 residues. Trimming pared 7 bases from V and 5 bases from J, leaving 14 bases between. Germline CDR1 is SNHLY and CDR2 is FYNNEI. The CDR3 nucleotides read TGTGCCAGCAAACAGGGTGGTCACGAGACCCAGTACTTC. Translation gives CASKQGGHETQYF. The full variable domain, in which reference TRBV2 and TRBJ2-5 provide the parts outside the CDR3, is EPEVTQTPSHQVTQMGQEVILRCVPISNHLYFYWYRQILGQKVEFLVSFYNNEISEKSEIFDDQFSVERPDGSNFTLKIRSTKLEDSAMYFCASKQGGHETQYFGPGTRLLVL.

DNA of the CDR3: TGCGCCAGCAGCCGCCGGACAGGGTATAACACCGGGGAGCTGTTTTTT. Amino acids: CASSRRTGYNTGELFF. The gene calls are TRBV5-1 and TRBJ2-2; 8 bases are a match to TRBD1. With 4 bases clipped from V and 2 bases from J, the junction kept 7 bases outside the gene matches. The CDR3 contains 16 residues. Per the germline V gene, CDR1 is SGHRS and CDR2 is YFSETQ.

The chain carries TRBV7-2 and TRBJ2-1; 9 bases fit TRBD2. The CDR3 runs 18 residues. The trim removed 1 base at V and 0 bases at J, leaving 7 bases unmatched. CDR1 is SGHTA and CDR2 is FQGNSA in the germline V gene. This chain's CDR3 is CASSLERASGVSYNEQFF. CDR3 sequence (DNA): TGTGCCAGCAGCTTAGAGAGGGCTAGCGGGGTCTCCTACAATGAGCAGTTCTTC.

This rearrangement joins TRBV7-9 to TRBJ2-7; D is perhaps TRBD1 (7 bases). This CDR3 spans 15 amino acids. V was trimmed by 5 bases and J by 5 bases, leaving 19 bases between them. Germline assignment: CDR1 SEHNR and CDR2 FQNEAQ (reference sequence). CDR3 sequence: CASSILRQGGDEQYF. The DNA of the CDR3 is TGTGCCAGCAGCATCCTCCGACAGGGAGGAGACGAGCAGTACTTC. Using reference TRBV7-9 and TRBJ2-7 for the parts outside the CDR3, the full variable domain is DTGVSQNPRHKITKRGQNVTFRCDPISEHNRLYWYRQTLGQGPEFLTYFQNEAQLEKSRLLSDRFSAERPKGSFSTLEIQRTEQGDSAMYLCASSILRQGGDEQYFGPGTRLTVT.

The CDR3: CAIMGDGADTEAFF. CDR3 sequence (DNA): TGTGCCATCATGGGGGACGGGGCAGACACTGAAGCTTTCTTT. This chain links TRBV10-3 with TRBJ1-1; tentatively, D is TRBD1 (5 bases). CDR1 and CDR2 from the germline V gene are ENHRY and SYGVKD. The CDR3 covers 14 residues. V dropped 7 bases and J dropped 3 bases, with 15 bases sitting between them.

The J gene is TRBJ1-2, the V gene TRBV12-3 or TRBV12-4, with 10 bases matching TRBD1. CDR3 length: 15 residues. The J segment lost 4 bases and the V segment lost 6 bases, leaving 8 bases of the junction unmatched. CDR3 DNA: TGTGCCAGCAGGTCCCGGGACAGGGGACCCTATGGCTACACCTTC. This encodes CASRSRDRGPYGYTF.

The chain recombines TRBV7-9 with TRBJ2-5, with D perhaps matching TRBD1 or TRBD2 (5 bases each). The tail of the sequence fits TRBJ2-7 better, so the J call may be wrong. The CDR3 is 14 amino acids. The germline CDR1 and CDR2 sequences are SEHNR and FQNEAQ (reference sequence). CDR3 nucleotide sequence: TGTGCCAGCAGCTTATCGGGACGGTGGTACGAGCAGTACTTC. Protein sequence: CASSLSGRWYEQYF.

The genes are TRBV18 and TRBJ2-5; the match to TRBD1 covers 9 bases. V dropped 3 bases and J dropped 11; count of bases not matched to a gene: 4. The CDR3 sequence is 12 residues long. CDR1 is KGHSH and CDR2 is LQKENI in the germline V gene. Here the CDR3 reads CASSPGQGSQYF. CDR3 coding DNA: TGTGCCAGCTCACCCGGACAGGGGTCACAGTACTTC.

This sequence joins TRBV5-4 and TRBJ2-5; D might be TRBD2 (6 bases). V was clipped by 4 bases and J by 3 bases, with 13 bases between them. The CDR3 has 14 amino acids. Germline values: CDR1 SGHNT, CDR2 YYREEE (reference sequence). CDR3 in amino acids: CASSQTGAEETQYF. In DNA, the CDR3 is TGTGCCAGCAGCCAGACGGGAGCGGAAGAGACCCAGTACTTC.

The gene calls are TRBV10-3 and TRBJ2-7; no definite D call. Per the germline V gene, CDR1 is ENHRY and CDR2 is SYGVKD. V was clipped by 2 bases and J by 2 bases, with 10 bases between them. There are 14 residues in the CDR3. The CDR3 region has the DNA TGTGCCATCAGTGAGCAAGCTAGTACCTACGAGCAGTACTTC. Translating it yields CAISEQASTYEQYF.

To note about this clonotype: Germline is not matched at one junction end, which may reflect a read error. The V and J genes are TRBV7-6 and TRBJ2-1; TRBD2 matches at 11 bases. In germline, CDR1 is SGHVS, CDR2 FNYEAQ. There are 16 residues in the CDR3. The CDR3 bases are TGTGCCAGCAACTTAGGTAGCGGGGGGGAGTACAATGAGCAGTTCTTC. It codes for CASNLGSGGEYNEQFF.